This record covers a single T cell receptor (beta chain). As yet, its antigen is unknown. Assay: immunoSEQ multiplex PCR; the TCRdb copy retains only in-frame clones and omits some. Here the sample spans 70,000 or so clones, about 91% being singletons. These data come from a study of T cell responses to AZD1222 COVID-19 vaccine. Overall study: Second-dose groups at about 4 or about 12 weeks were pooled. Study-wide findings and caveats: Baseline antibody screening turned up just five to seven seropositive AZD1222 recipients. Two AZD1222 doses significantly raised spike-specific TCR breadth and depth over controls. A mostly white British donor set with more females was recruited, and clonal diversity was possibly underestimated.

Germline V gene data show CDR1 as SNHLY and CDR2 as FYNNEI. V gave up 10 bases and J gave up 7 bases; unmatched junction bases: 6. The CDR3 length is 13 residues. The source is an adult in good health. The rearrangement joins TRBV2 to TRBJ2-2; 10 bases agree with TRBD1. The material was peripheral blood, obtained on day 0 of AZD1222 vaccination. The CDR3 reads CANDRGLSGELFF. DNA of the CDR3: TGTGCCAATGACAGGGGGCTAAGCGGGGAGCTGTTTTTT.